A single T cell receptor beta chain is shown here with its context. No cognate antigen has been identified for it. TCRdb names Illumina HiSeq 2000 as the instrument used. TCR beta cDNA libraries were prepared using 5'RACE template switching, which introduced a universal primer site and unique molecular identifiers. cDNA synthesis was primed from the TCR beta constant segment and was followed by two successive PCR amplification steps. For the original study's pipeline: MIGEC handled demultiplexing of the reads and grouping by UMI, while MiTCR was used to assemble and quantify clonotypes. Only TCR cDNA sequences supported by at least two reads were kept to exclude erroneous sequences. Downstream repertoire analysis used the tcR package, and clonotypes were matched across fractions by CDR3 nucleotide sequence plus V segment. VDJmatch was used to annotate antigen specificity against VDJdb, with one amino acid substitution in CDR3 allowed. The reads underwent TCRdb reprocessing, giving one record for each CDR3 protein sequence and no DNA. TCRdb's processing, not the authors', yielded these V and J calls. The sample table on file contains 140,000 or so distinct CDR3 sequences. The ten largest clonotypes hold around 12% of the sample.

The sample belongs to a study of T cells expressing NK-cell markers (dated by TCRdb to about 2020). With respect to the entire study: In sorted CD3+CD56+NKG2C+, CD3+CD56+NKG2C- and CD3+CD56-NKG2C+ T-cell subsets from several donors, TCR beta-chain repertoires were profiled. Seven of the eight sequenced donors were HCMV-seropositive and one was HCMV-seronegative. All eight donors whose samples were sequenced were randomly selected healthy volunteers, three of them men and five women. Illumina HiSeq 2000/2500, MiSeq or NextSeq was used to sequence libraries as 2 x 150 bp reads.

Study-wide findings and limitations: Those dominant clonotypes were again the most abundant among CD3+CD56-NKG2C+ cells in a few donors, at roughly 25-60.1%. For six donors, the dominant CD3+CD56+NKG2C+ clonotypes were among the top 10 CD8+ clonotypes and accounted for roughly 1.0-8% of CD8+ T cells. Whether the expanded NKG2C-expressing T cell clones were specific for HCMV antigens remained unclear.

The CDR3 goes from the cysteine to the phenylalanine over 11 residues. No coding sequence is recorded. The germline V gene (reference sequence) provides CDR1 DFQATT and CDR2 SNEGSKA. A commercial ELISA kit detecting HCMV-specific IgG in serum was used to determine HCMV serostatus. Ficoll density gradient centrifugation was used to isolate peripheral blood mononuclear cells from blood. The sequence links TRBV20-1 to TRBJ2-1. The receptor was derived from a man aged 18 to 29 in good health. Donor details come from another sample of the same person, matched by shared clones. Sequenced sample: blood T cells: a sorted CD56 or NKG2C T cell subset, CD4+ or CD8+ T cells, or bulk PBMC T cells (not recorded which). The CDR3 here reads CSARVEYEQFF.